This TCR beta chain stems from a study of control samples from healthy donors and cancer patients. The V gene's germline CDR1 is LNHDA and CDR2 SQIVND (reference sequence). V was clipped by 4 bases and J by 10 bases; unmatched bases: 9. This CDR3 is built from 13 residues. Clones were sequenced by immunoSEQ multiplex PCR, and TCRdb holds only the in-frame ones, with some missing. The sample holds about 130,000 clones, roughly 92% seen once. Sequenced input: blood. The sequence came from a man younger than 30 in good health. The J gene is TRBJ1-1, the V gene TRBV19; TRBD1 matches at 7 bases. CDR3 in amino acids: CASSSGSQGVAFF. CDR3 sequence (DNA): TGTGCCAGTAGTAGCGGCAGTCAGGGGGTAGCTTTCTTT.